This record covers a single T cell receptor (beta chain). Antigen unknown. TCRdb's copy holds only in-frame clones and misses some; the assay was immunoSEQ multiplex PCR. The sample has 30,000 to 35,000 clones, approximately 68% seen once. The sample is drawn from a study of vaccination effects on CD4 cells after COVID-19. The CDR3 totals 12 residues. V was pared by 4 bases and J by 7 bases, with 14 bases between. CDR1 is GTSNPN and CDR2 is SVGIG in the germline V gene (reference sequence). Pools of viral peptides were used by the ViraFEST assay to expand antigen-specific CD4+ T cells ahead of sequencing. Cultured cells yielded isolated CD4+ T cells after approximately nine days. Nucleocapsid antibody tests were negative, and the vaccine recipients had no prior SARS-CoV-2 infection. They grew a few million PBMC in each well, adding 10 IU/ml IL-2 and about 10 ug/ml peptides. IL-2 medium supplanted half the medium on days 3 and 7.

The TCR originated in a human donor who received a COVID-19 vaccine. This chain connects TRBV30 to TRBJ2-7, with TRBD2 as a possible D gene (6 bases). The sample here was CD4+ T cells from PBMCs cultured with HCoV-229E spike peptides, taken before COVID-19 vaccination. The CDR3 DNA follows: TGTGCCTGGACCCATGGGACTTTTGAGCAGTACTTC. Its protein product is CAWTHGTFEQYF.